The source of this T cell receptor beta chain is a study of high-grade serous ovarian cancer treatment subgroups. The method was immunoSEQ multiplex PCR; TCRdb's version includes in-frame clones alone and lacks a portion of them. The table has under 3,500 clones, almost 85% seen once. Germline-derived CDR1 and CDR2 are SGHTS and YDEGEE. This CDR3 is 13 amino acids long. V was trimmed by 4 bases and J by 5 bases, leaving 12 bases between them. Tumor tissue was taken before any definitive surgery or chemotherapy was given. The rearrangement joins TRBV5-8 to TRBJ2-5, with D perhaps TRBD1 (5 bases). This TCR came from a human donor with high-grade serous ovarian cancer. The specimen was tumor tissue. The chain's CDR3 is CASSMTVLETQYF. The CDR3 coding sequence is TGTGCCAGCAGCATGACAGTGTTGGAGACCCAGTACTTC.